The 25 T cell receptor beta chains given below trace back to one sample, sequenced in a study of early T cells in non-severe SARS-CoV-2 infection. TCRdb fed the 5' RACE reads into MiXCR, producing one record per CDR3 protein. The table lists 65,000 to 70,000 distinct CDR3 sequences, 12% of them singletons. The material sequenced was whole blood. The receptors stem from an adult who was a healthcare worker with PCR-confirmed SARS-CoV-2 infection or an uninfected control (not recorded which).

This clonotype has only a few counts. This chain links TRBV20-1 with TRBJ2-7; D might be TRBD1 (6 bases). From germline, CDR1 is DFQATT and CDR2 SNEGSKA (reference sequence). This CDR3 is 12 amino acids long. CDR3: CSIQGGPYEQYF. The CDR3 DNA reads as TGCAGCATCCAAGGGGGACCCTACGAGCAGTACTTC.

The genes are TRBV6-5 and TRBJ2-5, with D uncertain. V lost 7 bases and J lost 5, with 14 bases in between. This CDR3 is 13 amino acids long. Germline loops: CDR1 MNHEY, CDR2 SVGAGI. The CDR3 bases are TGTGCCAGCAAAATGGGCAGATTGGAGACCCAGTACTTC. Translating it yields CASKMGRLETQYF.

The CDR3 region is CSAQLGQGIDEQYF. CDR3 coding DNA: TGCAGTGCTCAACTTGGACAGGGGATCGACGAGCAGTACTTC. The chain couples TRBV20-1 to TRBJ2-7, with 9 bases matching TRBD1. Germline values: CDR1 DFQATT, CDR2 SNEGSKA (reference sequence). The CDR3 covers 14 residues. The trim removed 5 bases at V and 5 bases at J, leaving 10 bases unmatched.

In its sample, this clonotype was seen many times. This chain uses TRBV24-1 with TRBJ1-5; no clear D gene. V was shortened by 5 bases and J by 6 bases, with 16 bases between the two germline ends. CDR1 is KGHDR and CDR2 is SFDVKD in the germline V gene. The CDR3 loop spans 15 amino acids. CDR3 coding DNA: TGTGCCACCAGTGCCTTACCTCAATACGGTCAGCCCCAGCATTTT. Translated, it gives CATSALPQYGQPQHF.

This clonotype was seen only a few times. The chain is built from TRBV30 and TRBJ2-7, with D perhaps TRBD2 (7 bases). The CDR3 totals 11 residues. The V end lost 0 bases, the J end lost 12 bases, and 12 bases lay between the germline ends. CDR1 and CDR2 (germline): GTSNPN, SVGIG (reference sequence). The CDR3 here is CAWSVRGALYF. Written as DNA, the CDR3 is TGTGCCTGGAGTGTACGGGGGGCCCTGTACTTC.

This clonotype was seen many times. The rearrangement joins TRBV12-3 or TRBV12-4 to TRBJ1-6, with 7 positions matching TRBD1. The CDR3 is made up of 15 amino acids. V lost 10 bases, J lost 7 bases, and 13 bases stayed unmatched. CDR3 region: CATSSQGGTNSPLHF. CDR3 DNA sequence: TGTGCCACTTCGAGCCAGGGGGGGACGAATTCACCCCTCCACTTT.

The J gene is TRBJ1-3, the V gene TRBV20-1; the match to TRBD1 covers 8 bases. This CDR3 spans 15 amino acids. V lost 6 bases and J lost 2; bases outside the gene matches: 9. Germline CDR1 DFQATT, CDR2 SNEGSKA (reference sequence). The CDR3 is CSAAVTGGPGNTIYF. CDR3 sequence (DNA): TGCAGTGCCGCTGTAACAGGGGGTCCTGGAAACACCATATATTTT.

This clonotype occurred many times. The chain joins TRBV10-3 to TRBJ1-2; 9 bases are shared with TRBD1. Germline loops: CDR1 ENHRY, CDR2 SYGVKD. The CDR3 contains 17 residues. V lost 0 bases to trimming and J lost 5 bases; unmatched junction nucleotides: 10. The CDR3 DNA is TGTGCCATCAGTGAGTCGGGACAGGGAAGAGGTGGTTATGGCTACACCTTC. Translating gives CAISESGQGRGGYGYTF.

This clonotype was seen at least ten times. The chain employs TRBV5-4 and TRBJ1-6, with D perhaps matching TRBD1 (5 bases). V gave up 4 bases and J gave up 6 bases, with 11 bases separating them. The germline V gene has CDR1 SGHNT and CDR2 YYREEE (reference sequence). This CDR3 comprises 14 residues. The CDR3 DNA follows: TGTGCCAGCAGCCCGGGACGGGTTAATTCACCCCTCCACTTT. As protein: CASSPGRVNSPLHF.

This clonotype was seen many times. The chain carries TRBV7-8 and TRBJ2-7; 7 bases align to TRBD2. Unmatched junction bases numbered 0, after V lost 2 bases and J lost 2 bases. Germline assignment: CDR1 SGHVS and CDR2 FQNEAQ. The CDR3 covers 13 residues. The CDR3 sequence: CASSLSGAYEQYF. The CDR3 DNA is TGTGCCAGCAGCTTAAGCGGGGCCTACGAGCAGTACTTC.

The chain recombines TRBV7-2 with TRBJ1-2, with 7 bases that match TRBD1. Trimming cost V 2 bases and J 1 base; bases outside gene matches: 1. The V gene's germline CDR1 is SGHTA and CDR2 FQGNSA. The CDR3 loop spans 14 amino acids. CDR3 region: CASSLRDSNYGYTF. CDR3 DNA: TGTGCCAGCAGCTTACGGGACAGTAACTATGGCTACACCTTC.

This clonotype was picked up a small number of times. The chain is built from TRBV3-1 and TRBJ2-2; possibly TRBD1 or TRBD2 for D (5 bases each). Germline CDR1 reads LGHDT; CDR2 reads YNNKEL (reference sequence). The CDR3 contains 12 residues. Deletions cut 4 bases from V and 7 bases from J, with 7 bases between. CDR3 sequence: CASSLGVGELFF. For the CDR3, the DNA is TGTGCCAGCAGCCTGGGGGTCGGGGAGCTGTTTTTT.

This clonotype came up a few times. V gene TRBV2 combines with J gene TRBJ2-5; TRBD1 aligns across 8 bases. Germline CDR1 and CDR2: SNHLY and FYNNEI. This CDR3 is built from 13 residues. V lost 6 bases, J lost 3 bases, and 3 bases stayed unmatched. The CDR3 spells CASRKQGEETQYF. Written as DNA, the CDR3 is TGTGCCAGCAGAAAACAGGGGGAAGAGACCCAGTACTTC.

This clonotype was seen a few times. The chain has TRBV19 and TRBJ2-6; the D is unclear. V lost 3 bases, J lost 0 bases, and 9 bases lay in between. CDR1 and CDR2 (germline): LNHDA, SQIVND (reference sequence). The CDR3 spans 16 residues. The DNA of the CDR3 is TGTGCCAGTAGTATGGCTGTGCGCTCTGGGGCCAACGTCCTGACTTTC. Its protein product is CASSMAVRSGANVLTF.

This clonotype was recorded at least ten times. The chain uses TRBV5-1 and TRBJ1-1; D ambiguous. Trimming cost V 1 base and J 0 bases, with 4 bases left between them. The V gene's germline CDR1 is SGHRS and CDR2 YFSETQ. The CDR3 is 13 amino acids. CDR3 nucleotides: TGCGCCAGCAGCTTGTTGGTGAACACTGAAGCTTTCTTT. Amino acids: CASSLLVNTEAFF.

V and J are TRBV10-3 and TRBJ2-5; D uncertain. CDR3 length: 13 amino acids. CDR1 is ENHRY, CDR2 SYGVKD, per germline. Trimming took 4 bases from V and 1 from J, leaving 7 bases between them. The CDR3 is CAISASFQETQYF. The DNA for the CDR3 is TGTGCCATCAGTGCGTCTTTCCAAGAGACCCAGTACTTC.

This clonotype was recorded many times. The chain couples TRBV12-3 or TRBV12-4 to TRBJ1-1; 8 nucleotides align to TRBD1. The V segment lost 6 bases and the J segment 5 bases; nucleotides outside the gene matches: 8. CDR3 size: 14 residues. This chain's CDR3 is CASSSDRGWTEAFF. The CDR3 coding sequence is TGTGCCAGCAGCTCAGACAGGGGTTGGACTGAAGCTTTCTTT.

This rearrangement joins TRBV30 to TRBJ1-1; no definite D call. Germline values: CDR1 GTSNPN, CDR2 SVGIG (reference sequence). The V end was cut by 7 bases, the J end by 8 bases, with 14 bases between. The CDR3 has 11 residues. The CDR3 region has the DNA TGTGCCTCAACCTACGAGGGAGAAGCTTTCTTT. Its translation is CASTYEGEAFF.

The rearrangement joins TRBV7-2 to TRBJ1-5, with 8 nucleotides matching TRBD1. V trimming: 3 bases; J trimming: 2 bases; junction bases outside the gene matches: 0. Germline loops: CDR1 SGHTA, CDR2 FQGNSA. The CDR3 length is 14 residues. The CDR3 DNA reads TGTGCCAGCAGCTTGGGACAGGGCAATCAGCCCCAGCATTTT. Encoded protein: CASSLGQGNQPQHF.

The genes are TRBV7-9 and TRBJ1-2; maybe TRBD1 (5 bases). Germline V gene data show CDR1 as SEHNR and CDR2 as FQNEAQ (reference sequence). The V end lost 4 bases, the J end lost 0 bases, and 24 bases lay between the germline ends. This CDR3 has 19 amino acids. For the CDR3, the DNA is TGTGCCAGCAGCTCACGATGGGTTATGACAGATCCAGCTAACTATGGCTACACCTTC. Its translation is CASSSRWVMTDPANYGYTF.

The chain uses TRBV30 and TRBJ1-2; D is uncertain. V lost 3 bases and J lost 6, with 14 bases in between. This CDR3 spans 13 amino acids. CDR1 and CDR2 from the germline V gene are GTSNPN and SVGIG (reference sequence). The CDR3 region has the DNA TGTGCCTGGAGCGAAAACCTTGGGAATGGCTACACCTTC. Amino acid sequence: CAWSENLGNGYTF.

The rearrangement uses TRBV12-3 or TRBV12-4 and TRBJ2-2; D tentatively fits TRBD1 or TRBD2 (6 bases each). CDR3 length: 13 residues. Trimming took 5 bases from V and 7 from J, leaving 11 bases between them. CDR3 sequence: CASSRGGGGELFF. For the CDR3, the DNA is TGTGCCAGCAGTCGAGGGGGAGGCGGGGAGCTGTTTTTT.

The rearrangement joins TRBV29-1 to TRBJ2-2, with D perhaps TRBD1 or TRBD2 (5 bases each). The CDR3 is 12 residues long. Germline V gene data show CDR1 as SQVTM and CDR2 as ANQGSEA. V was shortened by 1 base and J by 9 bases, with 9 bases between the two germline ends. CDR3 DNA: TGCAGCGTTGAAGGCTGGGACCGGGAGCTGTTTTTT. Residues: CSVEGWDRELFF.

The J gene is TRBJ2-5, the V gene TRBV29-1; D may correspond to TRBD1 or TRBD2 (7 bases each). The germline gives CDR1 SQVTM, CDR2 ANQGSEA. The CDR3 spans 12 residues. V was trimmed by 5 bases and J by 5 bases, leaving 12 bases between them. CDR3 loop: CSVRQGGETQYF. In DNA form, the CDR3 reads TGCAGCGTTCGACAGGGAGGGGAGACCCAGTACTTC.

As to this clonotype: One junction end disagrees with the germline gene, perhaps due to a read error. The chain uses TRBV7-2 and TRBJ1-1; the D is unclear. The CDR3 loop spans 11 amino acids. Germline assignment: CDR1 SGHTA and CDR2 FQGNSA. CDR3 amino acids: CASSPLPWETF. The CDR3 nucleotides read TGTGCCAGCAGCCCGCTCCCCTGGGAGACCTTT. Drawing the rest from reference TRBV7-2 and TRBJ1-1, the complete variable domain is GAGVSQSPSNKVTEKGKDVELRCDPISGHTALYWYRQSLGQGLEFLIYFQGNSAPDKSGLPSDRFSAERTGGSVSTLTIQRTQQEDSAVYLCASSPLPWETFGQGTRLTVV.